The present entry profiles one T cell receptor beta chain with its context. As yet, its antigen is unknown. This sample was included in a study of T cell repertoires in cytomegalovirus infection. Across the whole study: Both a matching HLA type and CMV infection were indicated by public TCR beta signatures.

TCRdb analysed the reads with MiXCR anew, one entry per CDR3 protein. This table holds tens of thousands of distinct CDR3 sequences, approximately 20% found once. Whole-study findings and limits: The study found HLA-C-restricted CMV-specific TCR beta clonotypes dominating the ex vivo response. Pooled public TCR beta family frequency picked out CMV carriers with the relevant HLA.

CDR3 length: 14 residues. CDR1 is SGHRS and CDR2 is YFSETQ in the germline V gene. Trimming cost V 4 bases and J 5 bases; bases outside gene matches: 5. The specimen comprised CD8+ T cells from cultured PBMCs, sampled from culture after CMV antigen stimulation. The genes are TRBV5-1 and TRBJ2-3; 9 bases line up with TRBD1. The receptor was derived from a human donor in good health (CMV status not recorded). Some clones in this sample may be carry-over from other donors' samples. This CDR3 is CASSGRQGEDTQYF. CDR3 DNA: TGCGCCAGCAGCGGGAGACAGGGGGAAGATACGCAGTATTTT.